One sample yielded the 22 T cell receptor beta chains listed below, sequenced in a study of T cells in Graves' hyperthyroidism and ophthalmopathy. Amplified TCR beta CDR3 regions came from RNA transcripts. During a first-round RT-PCR of the TCR CDR3, the HTBI primer set was used. TCRdb ran MiXCR on the multiplex PCR reads and lists one entry per CDR3 protein. This sample has about 400,000 distinct CDR3 sequences, with about 15% found just once. Sequencing was done on a sample of blood. Every receptor here comes from a woman aged 18-29 years with Graves' hyperthyroidism.

This clonotype was recorded many times. J is TRBJ2-5 and V is TRBV20-1; D is ambiguous. The CDR3 is made up of 13 amino acids. Trimming left V 0 bases short and J 9 bases short, with 14 bases between. From germline, CDR1 is DFQATT and CDR2 SNEGSKA (reference sequence). CDR3 DNA: TGCAGTGCTAGAGATCCGCTAATGTTGGCCCAGTACTTC. The encoded protein is CSARDPLMLAQYF.

This clonotype was counted at least ten times. CDR3: CASSPGGDSEAFF. The CDR3 coding sequence is TGTGCCAGCTCCCCTGGGGGGGACTCTGAAGCTTTCTTT. The chain is built from TRBV18 and TRBJ1-1; TRBD1 might be the D (5 bases). The germline V gene encodes CDR1 KGHSH and CDR2 LQKENI. Deletions cut 6 bases from V and 6 bases from J, with 14 bases between. The CDR3 totals 13 residues.

In the case of this clonotype: The junction shows a germline mismatch at one end, possibly a read error. The chain carries TRBV5-1 and TRBJ2-1; D unresolved. The germline gives CDR1 SGHRS, CDR2 YFSETQ. This CDR3 is built from 13 residues. The CDR3 region is CTSSLTPSDEQFF. The CDR3 DNA is TGCACCAGCAGCCTTACTCCGTCCGATGAGCAGTTCTTC.

This clonotype was seen repeatedly, ten times or more. The chain carries TRBV19 and TRBJ1-6; tentatively, D is TRBD1 (5 bases). The CDR3 spans 15 residues. The V end lost 5 bases, the J end lost 0 bases, and 8 bases lay between the germline ends. In germline, CDR1 is LNHDA, CDR2 SQIVND (reference sequence). CDR3 sequence: CASSAGSSYNSPLHF. The CDR3 coding sequence is TGTGCCAGTAGTGCAGGGAGCTCCTATAATTCACCCCTCCACTTT.

This clonotype was observed many times. The chain links TRBV11-3 to TRBJ2-2; 10 positions agree with TRBD1. Germline CDR1 is SGHNT and CDR2 is YENEEA. Losses at the gene ends were 5 bases for V and 7 bases for J; bases not matched to a gene: 10. The CDR3 contains 16 residues. The CDR3 loop reads CASSATLGQGVGELFF. DNA for the CDR3: TGTGCCAGCAGCGCCACCCTCGGACAGGGGGTCGGGGAGCTGTTTTTT.

This clonotype was counted many times. The chain couples TRBV15 to TRBJ1-1; unclear D gene. The germline V gene has CDR1 LNHNV and CDR2 YYDKDF (reference sequence). The CDR3 contains 14 residues. V was shortened by 5 bases and J by 0 bases, with 10 bases between the two germline ends. As DNA, the CDR3 is TGTGCCACCAGCCCCAGTAGGATGAACACTGAAGCTTTCTTT. Its protein is CATSPSRMNTEAFF.

This clonotype showed up just a few times. The chain couples TRBV14 to TRBJ2-3, with a weak D call TRBD1 (5 bases). Germline-derived CDR1 and CDR2 are SGHDN and FVKESK. The CDR3 is 18 residues long. The V end lost 0 bases, the J end lost 0 bases, and 16 bases lay between the germline ends. The CDR3, as DNA: TGTGCCAGCAGCCAAGACCGATTGATCCAGGGCAGCACAGATACGCAGTATTTT. It encodes CASSQDRLIQGSTDTQYF.

Remarks on this clonotype: This may be a read error, as it is one base from a much larger clone. The genes are TRBV29-1 and TRBJ2-1, with no clear D. This CDR3 comprises 13 residues. CDR1 and CDR2 (germline): SQVTM, ANQGSEA. The CDR3 loop reads CSVENEKYKEQFF. The CDR3 DNA is TGCAGCGTGGAGAACGAGAAATACAAAGAGCAGTTCTTC.

This clonotype appeared many times. The chain couples TRBV12-3 or TRBV12-4 to TRBJ1-1; D not certain. V lost 7 bases, J lost 6 bases, and 9 bases lay in between. CDR3 length equals 11 residues. CDR3 coding DNA: TGTGCCAGCACCCTCGGGGCTGAAGCTTTCTTT. Translated, it gives CASTLGAEAFF.

The chain is built from TRBV6-1 and TRBJ2-4, with TRBD2 matching 9 bases. CDR3 length: 14 residues. V shed 7 bases and J 8 bases; nucleotides not matched to a gene: 9. CDR1 MNHNS and CDR2 SASEGT come from the germline V gene. CDR3 sequence (DNA): TGTGCCAGCACCCGCGGGGGGGCCCACGACATTCAGTACTTC. As protein: CASTRGGAHDIQYF.

This clonotype has at least ten counts. The CDR3 DNA is TGTGCCAGCAGCCCCGACTTTAGCACAGATACGCAGTATTTT. Translated: CASSPDFSTDTQYF. The chain has TRBV7-3 and TRBJ2-3; D not certain. Trimming shortened V by 5 bases and J by 0 bases, and 9 bases separated the two germline ends. The CDR3 totals 14 residues. Germline CDR1 is SGHTA and CDR2 is FQGTGA.

This clonotype was counted ten times or more. CDR3 sequence: CAGAGPQGARDEQYF. CDR3 nucleotides: TGTGCCGGAGCGGGTCCACAAGGGGCGCGGGACGAGCAGTACTTC. This chain connects TRBV2 to TRBJ2-7; D possibly corresponds to TRBD2 (6 bases). CDR1 and CDR2 (germline): SNHLY, FYNNEI. Trimming removed 11 bases from V and 5 bases from J, with 25 bases in between. There are 15 residues in the CDR3.

In this sample, this clonotype turned up a few times. The chain uses TRBV19 and TRBJ2-3; TRBD1 or TRBD2 may be the D gene (5 bases each). The V gene lost 8 bases and the J gene lost 0 bases, with 15 bases spanning the gap. The CDR3 is 15 amino acids. CDR1 LNHDA and CDR2 SQIVND come from the germline V gene (reference sequence). The CDR3 protein is CASFPGTASTDTQYF. CDR3 coding DNA: TGTGCCAGTTTTCCCGGGACGGCGAGCACAGATACGCAGTATTTT.

This chain uses TRBV29-1 with TRBJ2-5, with 9 bases identical to TRBD1. This CDR3 contains 13 residues. The germline V gene has CDR1 SQVTM and CDR2 ANQGSEA. The trim removed 3 bases at V and 7 bases at J, leaving 6 bases unmatched. Here the CDR3 reads CSVEGTGKGTQYF. CDR3 bases: TGCAGCGTTGAGGGGACAGGGAAAGGGACCCAGTACTTC.

This clonotype has only a few counts. The J gene is TRBJ2-2, the V gene TRBV5-5; the D is unclear. V was cut by 0 bases and J by 3 bases, with 9 bases left in between. Germline assignment: CDR1 SGHKS and CDR2 YYEKEE (reference sequence). The CDR3 runs to 15 residues. Written as DNA, the CDR3 is TGTGCCAGCAGCTTGGGGGTAACGGACACCGGGGAGCTGTTTTTT. Translated, it gives CASSLGVTDTGELFF. The full variable domain, its missing parts supplied by reference TRBV5-5 and TRBJ2-2, is DAGVTQSPTHLIKTRGQQVTLRCSPISGHKSVSWYQQVLGQGPQFIFQYYEKEERGRGNFPDRFSARQFPNYSSELNVNALLLGDSALYLCASSLGVTDTGELFFGEGSRLTVL.

This clonotype was recorded many times. The chain links TRBV9 to TRBJ1-6, with D possibly being TRBD1 (5 bases). This CDR3 is 18 amino acids long. V shed 4 bases and J shed 7 bases, with 24 bases lying between them. In germline, CDR1 is SGDLS, CDR2 YYNGEE. The CDR3 nucleotides read TGTGCCAGCAGCAGTTACCGGACGGCCGGTCGGGGGAATTCACCCCTCCACTTT. Amino acids: CASSSYRTAGRGNSPLHF.

This clonotype was observed many times. This chain connects TRBV28 to TRBJ2-6; TRBD1 matches 10 bases. The length of the CDR3 is 17 residues. With 5 bases clipped from V and 2 bases from J, the junction kept 6 bases outside the gene matches. Looked up from germline, CDR1 is MDHEN and CDR2 is SYDVKM. CDR3 amino acids: CASSNSGQGAGANVLTF. The CDR3 nucleotides are TGTGCCAGCAGTAATTCAGGACAGGGGGCTGGGGCCAACGTCCTGACTTTC.

The chain couples TRBV10-2 to TRBJ2-1; TRBD2 is a possible D gene (6 bases). The CDR3 is 15 amino acids. Germline V gives CDR1 WSHSY, CDR2 SAAADI. Trimming stripped 3 bases from V and 0 bases from J, with 9 bases between. CDR3 sequence reads: CASSDGGSSYNEQFF. CDR3 in DNA: TGCGCCAGCAGTGACGGAGGGAGCTCCTACAATGAGCAGTTCTTC.

This clonotype has ten or more counts. This sequence joins TRBV7-9 and TRBJ2-7, with 8 bases fitting TRBD1. Germline CDR1 is SEHNR and CDR2 is FQNEAQ (reference sequence). The CDR3 loop spans 16 amino acids. V was clipped by 6 bases and J by 2 bases; unmatched bases: 12. In nucleotides, the CDR3 is TGTGCCAGCAGGGCAGGGGGCATCGGGGAACCCTACGAGCAGTACTTC. Encoded protein: CASRAGGIGEPYEQYF. Based on the CDR3 plus reference TRBV7-9 and TRBJ2-7, the full variable domain is DTGVSQNPRHKITKRGQNVTFRCDPISEHNRLYWYRQTLGQGPEFLTYFQNEAQLEKSRLLSDRFSAERPKGSFSTLEIQRTEQGDSAMYLCASRAGGIGEPYEQYFGPGTRLTVT.

V gene TRBV12-3 or TRBV12-4 combines with J gene TRBJ1-2; the D is unclear. Trimming shortened V by 6 bases and J by 0 bases, and 5 bases separated the two germline ends. The CDR3 has 12 residues. DNA for the CDR3: TGTGCCAGCAGCAATACTAACTATGGCTACACCTTC. This encodes CASSNTNYGYTF.

This clonotype occurred many times. The CDR3 sequence: CAWSPDWRSGNTIYF. The CDR3, as DNA: TGTGCCTGGAGTCCGGACTGGAGGTCTGGAAACACCATATATTTT. The rearrangement uses TRBV30 and TRBJ1-3, with D uncertain. The ends were cut back, 2 bases at V and 1 base at J, with 12 bases in the middle. CDR1 and CDR2 from the germline V gene are GTSNPN and SVGIG (reference sequence). CDR3 length: 15 residues. Filled out from reference TRBV30 and TRBJ1-3, the complete variable domain reads SQTIHQWPATLVQPVGSPLSLECTVEGTSNPNLYWYRQAAGRGLQLLFYSVGIGQISSEVPQNLSASRPQDRQFILSSKKLLLSDSGFYLCAWSPDWRSGNTIYFGEGSWLTVV.

This clonotype has at least ten counts. This chain connects TRBV29-1 to TRBJ2-5, with TRBD1 identical over 7 bases. V trimming: 2 bases; J trimming: 6 bases; junction bases outside the gene matches: 6. The germline V gene has CDR1 SQVTM and CDR2 ANQGSEA. This CDR3 has 13 residues. The DNA for the CDR3 is TGCAGCGTTGAACATGCAGGGGGAAAGACCCAGTACTTC. Amino acid sequence: CSVEHAGGKTQYF.